The 16 T cell receptor beta chains below were found in one sample sequenced in a study of shared clonotypes between healthy human individuals. Produced via immunoSEQ multiplex PCR; TCRdb's table is partial and in-frame only. The table shows about 2 million clones, with about 95% occurring only once. CD45RO-negative, CCR7-positively selected cells formed the naive CD8 fraction, excluding terminally differentiated effector memory CD45RA+ cells. The sequencing sample was made of naive CD8+ T cells sorted from blood. The receptors stem from a man between 18 and 35 years old in good health.

The V gene is TRBV6-5, the J gene TRBJ1-1; D is undetermined. This CDR3 is built from 14 residues. The germline V and J ends were trimmed by 2 bases and 5 bases, with 12 bases remaining between them. Per the germline V gene, CDR1 is MNHEY and CDR2 is SVGAGI. CDR3 loop: CASSYDWERTEAFF. CDR3 bases: TGTGCCAGCAGTTACGACTGGGAACGAACTGAAGCTTTCTTT.

The chain couples TRBV6-6 to TRBJ2-1; either TRBD1 or TRBD2 may fit D (7 bases each). Trimming stripped 4 bases from V and 8 bases from J, with 18 bases between. CDR1 is MNHNY, CDR2 SVGAGI, per germline (reference sequence). This CDR3 is built from 15 residues. CDR3 protein: CASSSQGGLVDEQFF. As DNA, the CDR3 is TGTGCCAGCAGTTCCCAGGGGGGGCTAGTTGATGAGCAGTTCTTC.

The rearrangement uses TRBV13 and TRBJ2-3; D not resolved. The CDR3 contains 13 residues. The V end lost 5 bases, the J end lost 6 bases, and 12 bases lay between the germline ends. CDR1 is PRHDT, CDR2 FYEKMQ, per germline (reference sequence). The CDR3 DNA reads TGTGCCAGCAGCGTTAGTGCCCCGGATACGCAGTATTTT. Its protein is CASSVSAPDTQYF.

Only one count was recorded for this clone. The chain couples TRBV5-1 to TRBJ1-1, with D tentatively TRBD1 (6 bases). The CDR3 length is 17 residues. Germline V lookup: CDR1 SGHRS, CDR2 YFSETQ. V was shortened by 0 bases and J by 1 base, with 16 bases between the two germline ends. The DNA for the CDR3 is TGCGCCAGCAGCTTGGCGACCCCCACAGGGACGAACACTGAAGCTTTCTTT. Translated, it gives CASSLATPTGTNTEAFF.

The DNA of the CDR3 is TGTGCCAGTAGTATAGATTTGGAGGACATTGAAGCTTTCTTT. Translated, it gives CASSIDLEDIEAFF. The chain has TRBV19 and TRBJ1-1, with TRBD1 as a possible D gene (5 bases). With 0 bases removed from V and 7 bases from J, the gap between germline ends came to 12 bases. Germline V gene lookup returns CDR1 LNHDA and CDR2 SQIVND (reference sequence). This CDR3 spans 14 amino acids.

The chain joins TRBV6-5 to TRBJ2-2; perhaps TRBD1 as D (7 bases). Germline loops: CDR1 MNHEY, CDR2 SVGAGI. CDR3 length equals 14 residues. V lost 7 bases and J 1 base, leaving 10 bases between the germline ends. CDR3 nucleotide sequence: TGTGCCAGCACCCAGGGGGGGAACACCGGGGAGCTGTTTTTT. This sequence encodes CASTQGGNTGELFF.

Only one count was recorded for this clone. The same CDR3 is also encoded by other DNA sequences in this sample. The chain carries TRBV27 and TRBJ1-2, with a weak D call TRBD1 (5 bases). This CDR3 spans 11 amino acids. The V gene's germline CDR1 is MNHEY and CDR2 SMNVEV (reference sequence). The V end was cut by 10 bases, the J end by 4 bases, with 10 bases between. CDR3 sequence: CATTGGYGYTF. CDR3 sequence (DNA): TGTGCCACCACAGGCGGCTATGGCTACACCTTC.

The rearrangement joins TRBV10-2 to TRBJ2-1; 8 positions match TRBD2. Germline V gives CDR1 WSHSY, CDR2 SAAADI. This CDR3 contains 16 residues. The ends lost 6 bases at V and 3 bases at J; junction bases unmatched: 10. CDR3 in amino acids: CASSPSLAGGYNEQFF. The CDR3 region has the DNA TGCGCCAGCAGCCCTTCCTTGGCGGGGGGCTACAATGAGCAGTTCTTC.

The chain combines TRBV5-8 with TRBJ2-1; TRBD2 aligns across 13 bases. Unmatched junction bases numbered 2, after V lost 2 bases and J lost 6 bases. This CDR3 has 15 amino acids. CDR1 is SGHTS, CDR2 YDEGEE, per germline. CDR3 in DNA: TGTGCCAGCAGCTTAGGGACTAGCGGGGCCAATGAGCAGTTCTTC. Translated: CASSLGTSGANEQFF.

V usage is TRBV5-1 and J usage is TRBJ2-1, with D possibly TRBD2 on 6 matching bases. Germline values: CDR1 SGHRS, CDR2 YFSETQ. This CDR3 has 16 amino acids. V dropped 4 bases and J dropped 3 bases, with 17 bases sitting between them. The CDR3 nucleotides are TGCGCCAGCAGCGGAGGACGGCCGGGGGACTACAATGAGCAGTTCTTC. This codes for CASSGGRPGDYNEQFF. Full variable domain (missing parts from reference TRBV5-1 and TRBJ2-1): KAGVTQTPRYLIKTRGQQVTLSCSPISGHRSVSWYQQTPGQGLQFLFEYFSETQRNKGNFPGRFSGRQFSNSRSEMNVSTLELGDSALYLCASSGGRPGDYNEQFFGPGTRLTVL.

V is TRBV4-1 and J is TRBJ1-1, with D possibly TRBD1 on 5 matching bases. Deletions cut 1 base from V and 3 bases from J, with 15 bases between. Germline values: CDR1 MGHRA, CDR2 YSYEKL. The CDR3 is made up of 16 amino acids. CDR3 sequence reads: CASSQVRVRGDTEAFF. The DNA of the CDR3 is TGCGCCAGCAGCCAAGTAAGGGTACGGGGCGACACTGAAGCTTTCTTT.

The rearrangement links TRBV6-1 to TRBJ2-7; D ambiguous. CDR1 is MNHNS and CDR2 is SASEGT in the germline V gene. V was shortened by 1 base and J by 3 bases, with 13 bases between the two germline ends. The CDR3 is 15 residues long. The CDR3 nucleotides read TGTGCCAGCAGTGAAGGAGAGGACCCCATCTACGAGCAGTACTTC. Translation gives CASSEGEDPIYEQYF.

The count of this clone is one. Different DNA sequences within this sample yield the same CDR3. The chain couples TRBV20-1 to TRBJ2-1; D is perhaps TRBD1 (6 bases). Germline CDR1 is DFQATT and CDR2 is SNEGSKA (reference sequence). V dropped 6 bases and J dropped 8 bases, with 8 bases sitting between them. CDR3 size: 10 residues. DNA of the CDR3: TGCAGTGCCTCAGGGGATGAGCAGTTCTTC. Encoded protein: CSASGDEQFF.

As regards this clone: Other DNA sequences within the sample encode an identical CDR3. The chain recombines TRBV13 with TRBJ2-7, with 8 bases fitting TRBD1. With 5 bases clipped from V and 3 bases from J, the junction kept 3 bases outside the gene matches. Per germline, CDR1 PRHDT and CDR2 FYEKMQ (reference sequence). CDR3 length equals 13 residues. CDR3 amino acids: CASSQDRGYEQYF. DNA for the CDR3: TGTGCCAGCAGCCAAGACAGGGGCTACGAGCAGTACTTC.

The genes are TRBV19 and TRBJ1-2; D is ambiguous. The ends were cut back, 7 bases at V and 4 bases at J, with 13 bases in the middle. The CDR3 runs to 13 residues. Germline CDR1 LNHDA, CDR2 SQIVND (reference sequence). The DNA of the CDR3 is TGTGCCAGTACCCCAAGGGAGGCCTATGGCTACACCTTC. This codes for CASTPREAYGYTF. Complete variable domain (other parts from reference TRBV19 and TRBJ1-2): DGGITQSPKYLFRKEGQNVTLSCEQNLNHDAMYWYRQDPGQGLRLIYYSQIVNDFQKGDIAEGYSVSREKKESFPLTVTSAQKNPTAFYLCASTPREAYGYTFGSGTRLTVV.

This clone was seen more than once but under ten times. The V gene is TRBV15, the J gene TRBJ2-7, with 8 bases that match TRBD1. Germline CDR1 is LNHNV and CDR2 is YYDKDF (reference sequence). Losses at the gene ends were 5 bases for V and 3 bases for J; bases not matched to a gene: 15. The CDR3 contains 17 residues. The CDR3 here is CATSVESQGARSYEQYF. The DNA for the CDR3 is TGTGCCACCAGCGTCGAGAGCCAGGGGGCGCGGAGCTACGAGCAGTACTTC.